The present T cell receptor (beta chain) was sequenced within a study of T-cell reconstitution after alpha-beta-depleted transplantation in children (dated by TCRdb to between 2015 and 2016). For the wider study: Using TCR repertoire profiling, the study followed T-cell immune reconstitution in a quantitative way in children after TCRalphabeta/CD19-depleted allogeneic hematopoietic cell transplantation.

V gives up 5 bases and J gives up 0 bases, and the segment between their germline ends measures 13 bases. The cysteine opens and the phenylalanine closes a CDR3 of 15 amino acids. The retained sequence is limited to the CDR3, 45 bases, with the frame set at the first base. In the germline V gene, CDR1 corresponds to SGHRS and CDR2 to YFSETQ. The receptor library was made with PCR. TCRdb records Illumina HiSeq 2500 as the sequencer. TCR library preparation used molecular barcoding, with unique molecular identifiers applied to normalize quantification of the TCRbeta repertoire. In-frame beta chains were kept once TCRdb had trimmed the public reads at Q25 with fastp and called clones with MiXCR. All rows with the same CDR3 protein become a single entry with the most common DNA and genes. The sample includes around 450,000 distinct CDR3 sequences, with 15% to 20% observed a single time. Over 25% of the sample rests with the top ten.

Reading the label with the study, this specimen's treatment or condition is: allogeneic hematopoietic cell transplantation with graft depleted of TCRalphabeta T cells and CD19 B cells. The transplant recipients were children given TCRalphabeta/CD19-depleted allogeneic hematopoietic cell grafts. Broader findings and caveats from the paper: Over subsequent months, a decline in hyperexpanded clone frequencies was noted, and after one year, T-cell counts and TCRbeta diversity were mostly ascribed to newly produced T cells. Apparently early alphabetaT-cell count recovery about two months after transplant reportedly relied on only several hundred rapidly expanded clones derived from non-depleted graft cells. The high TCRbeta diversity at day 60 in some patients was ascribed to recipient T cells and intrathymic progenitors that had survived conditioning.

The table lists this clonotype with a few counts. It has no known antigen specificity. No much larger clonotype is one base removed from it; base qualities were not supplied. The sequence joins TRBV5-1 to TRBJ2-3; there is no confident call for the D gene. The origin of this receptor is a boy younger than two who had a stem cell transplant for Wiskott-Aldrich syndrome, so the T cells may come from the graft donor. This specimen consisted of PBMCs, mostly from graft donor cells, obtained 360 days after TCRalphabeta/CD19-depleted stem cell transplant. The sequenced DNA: TGCGCCAGCAGGCCCCCTACAGCAAGCACAGATACGCAGTATTTT. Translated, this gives CASRPPTASTDTQYF.